This is a list of T cell receptor beta chains from one sample in a study of T cells after yellow fever vaccination. One entry per CDR3 protein, called by TCRdb with MiXCR from the 5' RACE reads. The sample includes approximately 74,000 distinct CDR3 sequences, approximately 6.5% of them seen just once. Sequenced here: CD8+ T cells sorted from PBMCs, sampled less than 6 days after the first yellow fever vaccination. Receptors originate from a man between 18 and 29 years old who received the YFV17D yellow fever vaccine. The conserved cysteine and the conserved F or W are not part of the CDR3 here. Some rows mark clone size as missing; the rest say once, few, many or name a class of expanded clone.

cdr3_length	clone_size	v_call	cdr3_aa
13	few	TRBV6-4	ASSDSAGPPYEQY
13	few	TRBV7-9	ASSPERDRKNIQY
13	many	TRBV11-2	ASSLGGGPYNEQF
13	.	TRBV19	ASSFQAASTDTQY
11	.	TRBV7-7	ASSLSPGDEQY
16	.	TRBV5-1	ASSSGTSGGPSTDTQY
14	.	TRBV6-2/TRBV6-3	ASSYWEAVSNQPQH
11	.	TRBV30	AWNPDSYNEQF
14	.	TRBV12-3/TRBV12-4	ASSSGTPYGTDTQY
14	many	TRBV7-9	ASSLAGAILQETQY
10	few	TRBV6-2/TRBV6-3	ASRRMNTEAF
14	few	TRBV2	ASSGPSGGALNEQF
13	few	TRBV6-4	ASSGRGRSTDTQY
12	few	TRBV4-3	ASSQAQGWETQY
10	.	TRBV5-1	ASSPRGDIQY
13	many	TRBV4-2	ASSPKGWVGDEQF
13	few	TRBV12-3/TRBV12-4	ASSLGQGPNEKLF
14	few	TRBV7-2	ASSLGFPRGSETQY
13	.	TRBV7-2	ASSLSGGWGNEQF
12	.	TRBV19	ASSIGGAAYEQY
16	few	TRBV11-1	ASSSSVSRVPKDTEAF
13	.	TRBV20-1	SARDLAGDLFEQF
13	.	TRBV3-1	ASSWGQGARQPQH
14	many	TRBV4-1	ASSQEGYRGRYEQY
10	many	TRBV6-5	ASTGSTYEQY
14	.	TRBV7-9	ASSSYETGSTGELF
13	many	TRBV5-1	ASSFRTGGIREQY
13	few	TRBV7-6	ASSLGSRSGNTIY
15	many	TRBV14	ASSSPGQGPFSYEQY
10	few	TRBV7-2	ASSADIPGAF
14	few	TRBV25-1	ASSDITSGGGNEQF
17	many	TRBV24-1	ATRETGTGGAEAGYEQY
13	medium-sized	TRBV6-5	ASSYLRTVQETQY